This paragraph reports one TCR beta chain. No antigen is known for it. A multiplex PCR was run with 60 Vbeta primers and 13 Jbeta primers. TCRdb keeps only in-frame clones here, not all; method: immunoSEQ multiplex PCR. The sample lists around 120,000 clones, around 80% occurring once. These data belong to a study of cytomegalovirus exposure and HLA in healthy donors. Findings and caveats of the study: In a later analysis, V- and J-gene trimming of beta chains associated with a DCLRE1C missense variant, replicated independently. Accurate prediction of HLA-A and HLA-B alleles (for most subjects) was reportedly achieved from TCR beta sequences.

The germline V gene has CDR1 SGHAT and CDR2 FQNNGV. The length of the CDR3 is 14 residues. V lost 5 bases and J 7 bases, leaving 17 bases between the germline ends. The TCR originated in a woman in her 40s in good health and CMV-seropositive. The sequenced sample was PBMCs. The chain has TRBV11-2 and TRBJ1-2, with a possible D match to TRBD1 (5 bases). The CDR3 here is CASSRLGGALGYTF. The CDR3 region has the DNA TGTGCCAGCAGCCGATTGGGAGGGGCGCTTGGCTACACCTTC.